The clone carrying this TCR beta chain occurred many times. Germline CDR1 and CDR2: SGHTA and FQGTGA. V lost 1 base, J lost 7 bases, and 7 bases lay in between. This CDR3 is 12 amino acids long. This record comes from a study of read filtering for tumor transcriptome and immune sequencing. Study context: By R-ISS, stages I, II and III held roughly 8, 16 and 7 patients. After DNase treatment, RNA was made into whole-transcriptome libraries.

The library was built from about 0.4 ug RNA with molecular barcoded adaptors for alpha/delta and beta/gamma chains. TCRdb re-analysed the reads in MiXCR, keeping a single row per CDR3 protein. The table lists about 48,000 distinct CDR3 sequences, roughly 19% of them singletons. The material sequenced was a population of CD138-negative cells sorted from bone marrow. This TCR was sampled from a donor aged 40 or older with multiple myeloma. V gene TRBV7-3 combines with J gene TRBJ2-5; D uncertain. CDR3 sequence: CASSLNRGTQYF. DNA for the CDR3: TGTGCCAGCAGCTTAAATCGAGGGACCCAGTACTTC.